This T cell receptor (beta chain) was observed in a study of cytomegalovirus exposure and HLA in healthy donors. Study-level results: Earlier findings revealed that most TCR beta V segments proved productive either about 87% or about 30% of the time. Reports showed the classifier diagnosing cytomegalovirus status with high specificity and sensitivity.

The CDR3 runs to 15 residues. The V and J ends lost 3 bases and 3 bases, in that order; junction bases with no gene match: 7. The PCR was carried out with 60 Vbeta primers and 13 Jbeta primers. Repertoires were generated with immunoSEQ multiplex PCR, while TCRdb's copy carries only in-frame clones and drops some. Among around 130,000 clones listed, around 77% were seen once. This clone was seen more than once but under ten times. The antigen is unknown. This TCR came from a man aged 50-60 years in good health and CMV-seronegative. Sequencing input: PBMCs. The V gene is TRBV23-1, the J gene TRBJ1-1; 7 bases are a match to TRBD1. TRBV23-1 belongs to the ORF category, with a function that is uncertain. The CDR3 reads CASSHNRDRHTEAFF. CDR3 bases: TGCGCCAGCAGTCACAATCGGGACAGACACACTGAAGCTTTCTTT.